The 21 T cell receptor beta chains presented below share a single source sample, sequenced in a study of shared clonotypes between healthy human individuals. In the naive CD8 group, cells lacked CD45RO and were positively selected for CCR7, so terminally differentiated effector memory CD45RA+ cells were left out. Repertoires were generated with immunoSEQ multiplex PCR, while TCRdb's copy carries only in-frame clones and drops some. In the table there are millions of clones, more than 85% of which are singletons. The sample was naive CD8+ T cells from PBMCs. The source of these receptors is a young man in good health. Some clones in this sample may be carry-over from other donors' samples.

The chain has TRBV25-1 and TRBJ2-5; 8 bases align to TRBD2. The CDR3 covers 12 residues. J lost 12 bases, V lost 4 bases, and 7 bases had no gene match. Germline V CDR1 and CDR2: MGHDK, SYGVNS. This CDR3 is CASSVAGQVKYF. DNA for the CDR3: TGTGCCAGCAGTGTAGCGGGGCAGGTGAAGTACTTC. Full variable domain (outside the CDR3, taken from reference TRBV25-1 and TRBJ2-5): EADIYQTPRYLVIGTGKKITLECSQTMGHDKMYWYQQDPGMELHLIHYSYGVNSTEKGDLSSESTVSRIRTEHFPLTLESARPSHTSQYLCASSVAGQVKYFGPGTRLLVL.

The chain couples TRBV10-3 to TRBJ1-5; D remains ambiguous. Germline V gene sequence: CDR1 ENHRY, CDR2 SYGVKD. Trimming shortened V by 0 bases and J by 3 bases, and 15 bases separated the two germline ends. The CDR3 loop spans 17 amino acids. CDR3 region: CAISESGLVATNQPQHF. CDR3 in DNA: TGTGCCATCAGTGAGTCGGGTTTAGTGGCCACCAATCAGCCCCAGCATTTT.

The chain combines TRBV9 with TRBJ2-1; TRBD2 matches at 10 bases. Germline trimming cut 0 bases from V and 0 bases from J; bases unmatched to any gene: 3. The V gene's germline CDR1 is SGDLS and CDR2 YYNGEE. This CDR3 spans 17 amino acids. The CDR3 nucleotides are TGTGCCAGCAGCGTAGTGGCTAGCGGGAGCTCCTACAATGAGCAGTTCTTC. It is translated as CASSVVASGSSYNEQFF. Full variable domain (rest looked up from reference TRBV9 and TRBJ2-1): DSGVTQTPKHLITATGQRVTLRCSPRSGDLSVYWYQQSLDQGLQFLIQYYNGEERAKGNILERFSAQQFPDLHSELNLSSLELGDSALYFCASSVVASGSSYNEQFFGPGTRLTVL.

The chain employs TRBV7-9 and TRBJ2-7, with no clear D. The ends were cut back, 1 base at V and 3 bases at J, with 10 bases in the middle. CDR3 length equals 14 residues. Germline V CDR1 and CDR2: SEHNR, FQNEAQ (reference sequence). CDR3 nucleotides: TGTGCCAGCAGCTTAGGGCCCACAGACTACGAGCAGTACTTC. Its translation is CASSLGPTDYEQYF.

J is TRBJ2-1 and V is TRBV6-6; no reliable D call. Trimming took off 7 bases at V and 8 bases at J, with 15 bases between the two ends. CDR1 and CDR2 (germline): MNHNY, SVGAGI (reference sequence). CDR3 length equals 13 residues. The CDR3 here is CASTLLGYYEQFF. The CDR3 DNA is TGTGCCAGCACTCTACTGGGGTACTATGAGCAGTTCTTC.

This clone appeared a single time. This chain uses TRBV6-1 with TRBJ2-2; D perhaps matches TRBD2 (6 bases). Trimming left V 0 bases short and J 1 base short, with 9 bases between. The CDR3 is made up of 16 amino acids. Germline V gene lookup returns CDR1 MNHNS and CDR2 SASEGT. The CDR3 bases are TGTGCCAGCAGTGAAGCGGCGGGACGGAACACCGGGGAGCTGTTTTTT. Its translation: CASSEAAGRNTGELFF.

In DNA, the CDR3 is TGTGCCAGCAGCGTAGAAGCGGGAGGGCACGACGAGCAGTACTTC. It codes for CASSVEAGGHDEQYF. The chain carries TRBV9 and TRBJ2-7; 10 nucleotides agree with TRBD2. J lost 5 bases, V lost 0 bases, and 5 bases had no gene match. The CDR3 runs 15 residues. The germline CDR1 and CDR2 sequences are SGDLS and YYNGEE. The variable domain in full, completed from reference TRBV9 and TRBJ2-7, reads DSGVTQTPKHLITATGQRVTLRCSPRSGDLSVYWYQQSLDQGLQFLIQYYNGEERAKGNILERFSAQQFPDLHSELNLSSLELGDSALYFCASSVEAGGHDEQYFGPGTRLTVT.

The chain has TRBV11-2 and TRBJ2-7, with D uncertain. The CDR3 runs 12 residues. Germline V gene sequence: CDR1 SGHAT, CDR2 FQNNGV. V dropped 4 bases and J dropped 4 bases, with 8 bases sitting between them. The CDR3 sequence: CASSSPDYEQYF. The CDR3, as DNA: TGTGCCAGCAGCTCCCCTGATTACGAGCAGTACTTC.

The CDR3 nucleotides are TGTGCCAGCAGCCCTTGGACTAGCGGGAGGGAAGAGACCCAGTACTTC. This codes for CASSPWTSGREETQYF. This chain uses TRBV7-9 with TRBJ2-5; TRBD2 aligns across 15 bases. Germline V lookup: CDR1 SEHNR, CDR2 FQNEAQ (reference sequence). This CDR3 spans 16 amino acids. V was clipped by 5 bases and J by 3 bases; unmatched bases: 4.

The gene calls are TRBV5-6 and TRBJ2-3, with D possibly called TRBD1 or TRBD2 (5 bases each). V was cut by 2 bases and J by 6 bases, with 13 bases left in between. Looked up from germline, CDR1 is SGHDT and CDR2 is YYEEEE. CDR3 length: 14 amino acids. CDR3 region: CASSLEGTADTQYF. The CDR3 DNA is TGTGCCAGCAGCTTAGAAGGGACCGCGGATACGCAGTATTTT.

This chain joins TRBV28 and TRBJ1-3, with D maybe TRBD1 (5 bases). V lost 6 bases, J lost 0 bases, and 15 bases lay in between. Germline CDR1 and CDR2: MDHEN and SYDVKM. The CDR3 sequence is 16 residues long. The CDR3 nucleotides are TGTGCCAGCAGGGCGGACAAATTAGTCTCTGGAAACACCATATATTTT. This sequence encodes CASRADKLVSGNTIYF.

The rearrangement joins TRBV13 to TRBJ2-7; 8 nucleotides line up with TRBD2. This CDR3 is built from 16 residues. V lost 1 base, J lost 4 bases, and 9 bases stayed unmatched. Germline V gene sequence: CDR1 PRHDT, CDR2 FYEKMQ (reference sequence). CDR3 sequence: CASSLASGRNQYEQYF. CDR3 DNA sequence: TGTGCCAGCAGCTTAGCCAGCGGGAGAAACCAGTACGAGCAGTACTTC.

V gene TRBV7-9 combines with J gene TRBJ2-5; D gene ambiguous. CDR3 size: 15 residues. V was pared by 1 base and J by 5 bases, with 14 bases between. Germline-derived CDR1 and CDR2 are SEHNR and FQNEAQ (reference sequence). CDR3 sequence: CASSLGFYEEETQYF. The CDR3 DNA follows: TGTGCCAGCAGCTTAGGCTTCTACGAGGAGGAGACCCAGTACTTC.

The J gene is TRBJ2-3, the V gene TRBV6-4, with TRBD2 identical over 10 bases. The V segment lost 6 bases and the J segment 1 base; nucleotides outside the gene matches: 1. Germline V gene sequence: CDR1 MRHNA, CDR2 SNTAGT. The CDR3 spans 14 residues. The CDR3 reads CASRGTSGTDTQYF. The CDR3 DNA reads as TGTGCCAGCAGGGGGACTAGCGGCACAGATACGCAGTATTTT.

This sequence joins TRBV19 and TRBJ1-1; 8 positions agree with TRBD1. Germline assignment: CDR1 LNHDA and CDR2 SQIVND (reference sequence). With V trimmed by 5 bases and J by 6 bases, 8 bases remained unmatched. The CDR3 runs to 14 residues. Here the CDR3 reads CASSADQGASEAFF. For the CDR3, the DNA is TGTGCCAGTAGTGCGGATCAGGGGGCTTCTGAAGCTTTCTTT.

This chain uses TRBV19 with TRBJ1-2; D perhaps matches TRBD1 (5 bases). The CDR3 loop spans 13 amino acids. V was trimmed by 8 bases and J by 2 bases, leaving 12 bases between them. Germline values: CDR1 LNHDA, CDR2 SQIVND (reference sequence). In DNA form, the CDR3 reads TGTGCCAGTGTTGGAGGGGCGAACTATGGCTACACCTTC. Translated, it gives CASVGGANYGYTF.

The V and J genes are TRBV6-1 and TRBJ2-1; the match to TRBD2 covers 9 bases. The trim removed 6 bases at V and 3 bases at J, leaving 3 bases unmatched. From germline, CDR1 is MNHNS and CDR2 SASEGT. This CDR3 region has 14 residues. CDR3 DNA: TGTGCCAGCAGGGCGGGAGGGATCTACAATGAGCAGTTCTTC. It codes for CASRAGGIYNEQFF.

V usage is TRBV19 and J usage is TRBJ2-1; 7 bases line up with TRBD2. V trimming: 3 bases; J trimming: 4 bases; junction bases outside the gene matches: 9. The CDR3 has 16 amino acids. Germline V CDR1 and CDR2: LNHDA, SQIVND (reference sequence). This chain's CDR3 is CASSIFAGAVYNEQFF. The CDR3 DNA reads TGTGCCAGTAGTATTTTTGCGGGAGCTGTGTACAATGAGCAGTTCTTC.

The chain carries TRBV27 and TRBJ2-3; maybe TRBD2 (5 bases). V shed 4 bases and J shed 4 bases, with 9 bases lying between them. This CDR3 spans 13 amino acids. Germline V gene sequence: CDR1 MNHEY, CDR2 SMNVEV (reference sequence). In nucleotides, the CDR3 is TGTGCCAGCAGTTGGGCGGGTCCAGATACGCAGTATTTT. Protein product: CASSWAGPDTQYF.

The V call is TRBV5-5, the J call TRBJ2-7, with D perhaps TRBD2 (6 bases). The CDR3 spans 13 residues. The germline gives CDR1 SGHKS, CDR2 YYEKEE (reference sequence). Trimming cost V 6 bases and J 0 bases, with 10 bases left between them. CDR3: CASIPGASYEQYF. The CDR3 bases are TGTGCCAGCATCCCGGGAGCCTCCTACGAGCAGTACTTC. Drawing the rest from reference TRBV5-5 and TRBJ2-7, the complete variable domain is DAGVTQSPTHLIKTRGQQVTLRCSPISGHKSVSWYQQVLGQGPQFIFQYYEKEERGRGNFPDRFSARQFPNYSSELNVNALLLGDSALYLCASIPGASYEQYFGPGTRLTVT.

Details on this clone: Additional DNA sequences in this sample encode the identical CDR3. This chain uses TRBV5-4 with TRBJ2-7; no firm D call. CDR3 length: 14 amino acids. Trimming stripped 4 bases from V and 0 bases from J, with 11 bases between. The germline V gene encodes CDR1 SGHNT and CDR2 YYREEE (reference sequence). The CDR3, as DNA: TGTGCCAGCAGCCCCGACGGTTCCTCCTACGAGCAGTACTTC. This encodes CASSPDGSSYEQYF.